Below, 4 T cell receptor beta chains from the same sample are listed, as sequenced in a study of cytomegalovirus exposure and HLA in healthy donors. PCR primers comprised 60 Vbeta and 13 Jbeta primers. Assay used: immunoSEQ multiplex PCR; TCRdb lists only in-frame clones, some missing. Among 95,000 to 100,000 clones listed, more than 70% were seen once. The sequenced material came from PBMCs. The receptors here all came from a man aged 25 to 40 in good health and CMV-seronegative.

The V gene is TRBV14, the J gene TRBJ1-2, with TRBD1 as a possible D gene (6 bases). Germline CDR1 is SGHDN and CDR2 is FVKESK. This CDR3 has 14 residues. V gave up 2 bases and J gave up 4 bases, with 11 bases separating them. The CDR3 DNA follows: TGTGCCAGCAGCCAAACCGGGGACATCTATGGCTACACCTTC. Its protein is CASSQTGDIYGYTF.

This chain uses TRBV4-1 with TRBJ2-1, with D perhaps matching TRBD1 (6 bases). Deletions cut 4 bases from V and 2 bases from J, with 24 bases between. The germline V gene has CDR1 MGHRA and CDR2 YSYEKL. The CDR3 runs 19 residues. The DNA for the CDR3 is TGCGCCAGCAGCCCCAATAGTGAGAGGGCAGGGGCTACCTACAATGAGCAGTTCTTC. Translation gives CASSPNSERAGATYNEQFF.

This sequence joins TRBV7-2 and TRBJ2-5; a weak D match, TRBD2 (5 bases). The length of the CDR3 is 13 residues. Trimming pared 3 bases from V and 1 base from J, leaving 6 bases between. From germline, CDR1 is SGHTA and CDR2 FQGNSA. The CDR3 loop is CASSFSGQETQYF. The CDR3 DNA sequence: TGTGCCAGCAGCTTCAGCGGCCAAGAGACCCAGTACTTC.

This chain links TRBV7-9 with TRBJ1-2, with TRBD1 identical over 8 bases. Germline trimming cut 5 bases from V and 3 bases from J; bases unmatched to any gene: 11. This CDR3 spans 16 amino acids. Germline loops: CDR1 SEHNR, CDR2 FQNEAQ (reference sequence). The CDR3 region is CASSITQGQAYYGYTF. The CDR3 DNA follows: TGTGCCAGCAGCATCACTCAGGGACAGGCATACTATGGCTACACCTTC.